Presented here are 19 T cell receptor beta chains from one specimen sequenced in a study of blood T cell repertoires in COVID-19. Clones were sequenced by immunoSEQ multiplex PCR, and TCRdb holds only the in-frame ones, with some missing. The sample records over 200,000 clones, about 81% being singletons. The sequenced material came from PBMCs or T cells enriched from blood (not recorded which). The receptors stem from a man aged 35-49 years who had recovered from COVID-19.

The chain couples TRBV7-8 to TRBJ1-1, with 9 bases aligning to TRBD1. This CDR3 contains 16 residues. Germline V gene lookup returns CDR1 SGHVS and CDR2 FQNEAQ. Trimming at V came to 0 bases and at J to 4 bases, leaving 6 bases not matched to a gene. CDR3 sequence: CASSLARDRVATEAFF. The CDR3 nucleotides are TGTGCCAGCAGCTTAGCACGGGACAGGGTGGCCACTGAAGCTTTCTTT.

This chain connects TRBV5-8 to TRBJ1-1; unclear D gene. Germline CDR1 SGHTS, CDR2 YDEGEE. This CDR3 has 15 residues. Trimming shortened V by 0 bases and J by 0 bases, and 9 bases separated the two germline ends. The CDR3, as DNA: TGTGCCAGCAGCTTGGGAGGCCGACTGAACACTGAAGCTTTCTTT. Residues: CASSLGGRLNTEAFF.

The V and J genes are TRBV30 and TRBJ2-7; 9 bases align to TRBD1. The CDR3 covers 12 residues. With V trimmed by 5 bases and J by 13 bases, 12 bases remained unmatched. Germline V CDR1 and CDR2: GTSNPN, SVGIG (reference sequence). The CDR3 DNA reads TGTGCCTGGGACTTAACCGGGACAGGGCAATACTTC. Translated: CAWDLTGTGQYF.

This CDR3 is CSVASEYEQYF. Written as DNA, the CDR3 is TGCAGCGTGGCTTCGGAGTACGAGCAGTACTTC. This chain links TRBV29-1 with TRBJ2-7; D remains ambiguous. CDR1 is SQVTM and CDR2 is ANQGSEA in the germline V gene. The CDR3 consists of 11 residues. V lost 6 bases to trimming and J lost 4 bases, with 10 bases between them.

V gene TRBV5-1 combines with J gene TRBJ1-1, with D unclear. In germline, CDR1 is SGHRS, CDR2 YFSETQ. The V end was cut by 0 bases, the J end by 6 bases, with 12 bases between. This CDR3 has 14 residues. CDR3 residues: CASSLESQAPEAFF. The CDR3 DNA sequence: TGCGCCAGCAGCTTGGAATCCCAGGCCCCTGAAGCTTTCTTT.

The gene calls are TRBV19 and TRBJ1-2; 7 bases line up with TRBD1. This CDR3 is built from 14 residues. The germline V gene encodes CDR1 LNHDA and CDR2 SQIVND (reference sequence). J was trimmed by 8 bases and V by 4 bases; bases with no gene match: 10. DNA of the CDR3: TGTGCCAGTAGTAGGGAGAGGGGGCCTGGGGGCTACACCTTC. Translating gives CASSRERGPGGYTF.

This chain joins TRBV7-3 and TRBJ1-1; D possibly corresponds to TRBD1 (6 bases). This CDR3 comprises 14 residues. The germline V and J ends were trimmed by 5 bases and 6 bases, with 16 bases remaining between them. CDR1 is SGHTA and CDR2 is FQGTGA in the germline V gene. The CDR3 DNA reads as TGTGCCAGCAGCCTCACGGGGGGCGCCGCTGAAGCTTTCTTT. Its translation: CASSLTGGAAEAFF.

In its sample, this clone was seen once. The V and J genes are TRBV27 and TRBJ2-7; D is possibly TRBD1 (6 bases). The CDR3 totals 15 residues. Per germline, CDR1 MNHEY and CDR2 SMNVEV (reference sequence). V dropped 6 bases and J dropped 2 bases, with 17 bases sitting between them. CDR3 residues: CASSPLQGGTYEQYF. CDR3 DNA: TGTGCCAGCAGCCCTCTACAGGGCGGAACCTACGAGCAGTACTTC.

Written as DNA, the CDR3 is TGTGCCAGTAGTAACGAACCCTATAGCAATCAGCCCCAGCATTTT. Protein: CASSNEPYSNQPQHF. The V call is TRBV19, the J call TRBJ1-5; D not resolved. Germline V gene sequence: CDR1 LNHDA, CDR2 SQIVND (reference sequence). V was cut by 4 bases and J by 0 bases, with 10 bases left in between. The CDR3 runs 15 residues.

Only a few counts were recorded for this clone. This chain links TRBV11-1 with TRBJ2-5; 9 nucleotides align to TRBD2. Losses at the gene ends were 5 bases for V and 14 bases for J; bases not matched to a gene: 15. Germline CDR1 is SGHAT and CDR2 is FQDESV (reference sequence). This CDR3 spans 14 amino acids. The CDR3 protein is CASSRDYGGRALYF. Written as DNA, the CDR3 is TGTGCCAGCAGCCGCGACTATGGCGGGAGGGCCTTATACTTC.

The chain has TRBV18 and TRBJ1-1; a weak D match, TRBD1 (5 bases). This CDR3 spans 17 amino acids. Trimming removed 1 base at V and 1 base at J, with 16 bases between. Germline V gene lookup returns CDR1 KGHSH and CDR2 LQKENI. The CDR3 protein is CASSPLPQGQGNTEAFF. The DNA of the CDR3 is TGTGCCAGCTCACCACTCCCCCAGGGTCAAGGGAACACTGAAGCTTTCTTT.

The genes are TRBV3-1 (or the pseudogene TRBV3-2) and TRBJ1-1; D ambiguous. The CDR3 consists of 15 residues. CDR1 LGHDT and CDR2 YNNKEL come from the germline V gene (reference sequence). Trimming left V 0 bases short and J 11 bases short, with 19 bases between. The CDR3 bases are TGTGCCAGCAGCCAAGACCCAGGTCGCTCCCGCGATGCTTTCTTT. Amino acid sequence: CASSQDPGRSRDAFF.

The chain is built from TRBV12-5 and TRBJ2-1; 11 positions agree with TRBD2. Germline assignment: CDR1 LGHNT and CDR2 FRNRAP. The trim removed 4 bases at V and 0 bases at J, leaving 17 bases unmatched. CDR3 length: 21 residues. As DNA, the CDR3 is TGTGCTAGTGGTTCCTCCGGAGGAGGTAGCGGGAGGGCGAGCTCCTACAATGAGCAGTTCTTC. Translated: CASGSSGGGSGRASSYNEQFF.

The chain recombines TRBV2 with TRBJ1-2; the D is unclear. CDR3 length: 12 amino acids. Germline CDR1 is SNHLY and CDR2 is FYNNEI. V was shortened by 8 bases and J by 6 bases, with 13 bases between the two germline ends. CDR3 amino acids: CASRDRPDGYTF. DNA for the CDR3: TGTGCCAGCCGGGATCGACCGGATGGCTACACCTTC.

The chain combines TRBV27 with TRBJ2-7; 8 bases line up with TRBD1. In germline, CDR1 is MNHEY, CDR2 SMNVEV (reference sequence). The CDR3 has 14 residues. Trimming at V came to 5 bases and at J to 1 base, leaving 4 bases not matched to a gene. CDR3 residues: CASSPRQGSYEQYF. CDR3 nucleotides: TGTGCCAGCAGTCCAAGACAGGGGTCCTACGAGCAGTACTTC.

This clone has just one count. The V call is TRBV19, the J call TRBJ1-5; 7 bases map to TRBD1. Germline V gene sequence: CDR1 LNHDA, CDR2 SQIVND (reference sequence). The V segment lost 7 bases and the J segment 3 bases; nucleotides outside the gene matches: 9. The length of the CDR3 is 15 residues. CDR3 protein: CASTTDRQNNQPQHF. CDR3 in DNA: TGTGCCAGTACCACGGACAGGCAAAACAATCAGCCCCAGCATTTT.

V gene TRBV12-5 combines with J gene TRBJ1-1; 9 nucleotides align to TRBD1. This CDR3 contains 15 residues. CDR1 is LGHNT, CDR2 FRNRAP, per germline. V lost 5 bases and J lost 3; bases outside the gene matches: 7. CDR3 sequence reads: CASGMGQGDHTEAFF. In DNA, the CDR3 is TGTGCTAGTGGTATGGGACAGGGTGATCACACTGAAGCTTTCTTT.

This clone came up many times. CDR3 sequence: CSAITGEVGTEAFF. Here the CDR3 DNA reads TGCAGCGCAATAACAGGGGAGGTGGGTACTGAAGCTTTCTTT. This sequence joins TRBV29-1 and TRBJ1-1; 7 nucleotides line up with TRBD1. CDR1 is SQVTM, CDR2 ANQGSEA, per germline. The CDR3 runs 14 residues. Trimming removed 7 bases from V and 5 bases from J; junction bases left unmatched: 13.

Written as DNA, the CDR3 is TGTGCCAGTAGTATACAGGGAACACCCTACGAGCAGTACTTC. Amino acids: CASSIQGTPYEQYF. The chain joins TRBV19 to TRBJ2-7, with D tentatively TRBD1 (5 bases). Trimming removed 2 bases from V and 2 bases from J, with 10 bases in between. Germline CDR1 LNHDA, CDR2 SQIVND (reference sequence). This CDR3 comprises 14 residues.